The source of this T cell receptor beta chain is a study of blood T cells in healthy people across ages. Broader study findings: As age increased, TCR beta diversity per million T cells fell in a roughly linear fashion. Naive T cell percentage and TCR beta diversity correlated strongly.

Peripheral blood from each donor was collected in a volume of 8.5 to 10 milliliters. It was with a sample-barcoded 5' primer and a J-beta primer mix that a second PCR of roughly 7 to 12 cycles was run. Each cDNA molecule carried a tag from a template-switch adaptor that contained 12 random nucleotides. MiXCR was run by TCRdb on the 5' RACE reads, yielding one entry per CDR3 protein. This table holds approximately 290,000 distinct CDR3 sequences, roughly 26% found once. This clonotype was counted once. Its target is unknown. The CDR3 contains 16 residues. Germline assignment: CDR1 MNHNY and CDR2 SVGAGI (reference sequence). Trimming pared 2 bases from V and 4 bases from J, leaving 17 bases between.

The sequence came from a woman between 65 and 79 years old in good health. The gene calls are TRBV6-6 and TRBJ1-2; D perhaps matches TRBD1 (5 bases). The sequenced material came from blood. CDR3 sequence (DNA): TGTGCCAGCAGTTACCCCCCGGGGCAGGGACGCTATGGCTACACCTTC. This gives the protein CASSYPPGQGRYGYTF.